The rows below give T cell receptor beta chains drawn from one sample of a study of post-analysis software for immune sequencing data. In TCRdb, the PCR reads were re-called with MiXCR into one record per CDR3 protein. The sample yields about 460,000 distinct CDR3 sequences, nearly 45% seen once. Sequencing input: blood. These receptors originate from a girl between 10 and 17 years old with multiple sclerosis. Each CDR3 is given without its conserved first and last residue.

j_call v_call cdr3_aa
TRBJ2-3 TRBV4-1 ASSQGHERGDTQY
TRBJ1-5 TRBV11-2 ASSLEGPYSNQPQH
TRBJ2-1 TRBV7-3 ASSLIGTGATSYNEQF
TRBJ2-6 TRBV3-1 ASSPQGHAAGANVLT
TRBJ2-2 TRBV28 ASSFKVNTGELF
TRBJ2-1 TRBV21-1 ASSKAIGQAPNNEQF
- TRBV2 ASRSAYEQY
TRBJ1-6 TRBV20-1 SASPQGDSPLH
TRBJ2-7 TRBV6-5 ASSFSGADYEQY
TRBJ2-1 TRBV7-2 ASSSTSGSYNEQF
TRBJ2-1 TRBV5-6 ASRQDEYNEQF
TRBJ2-6 TRBV28 ASWDRGSGANVLT
TRBJ2-3 TRBV29-1 SVFFLADLTDTQY
TRBJ2-5 TRBV7-9 ASSPVGGFKETQY
TRBJ2-3 TRBV4-1 ACSLGLARSLGTDTQY
TRBJ1-2 TRBV9 ASSVGTTQYGYT
TRBJ2-1 TRBV27 ASSLSDRAVYNEQF
TRBJ2-1 TRBV9 ASSFRPQPSGSTNEQF
TRBJ2-1 TRBV10-3 AVKPGQGGNEQF
TRBJ2-1 TRBV5-1 ASSSGNSPNEQF
TRBJ2-3 TRBV5-4 ASSIGQGGTDTQY
TRBJ2-7 TRBV27 ASSSPGQGPYEQY
TRBJ2-5 TRBV4-2 ASSQGAGGKETQY
TRBJ2-1 TRBV19 AGTKGPNNEQF
TRBJ2-5 TRBV4-1 ASSQRLAGAVGETQY
TRBJ2-7 TRBV7-9 ASSSGTGGNEQY